Sequencing of this TCR beta chain was carried out in a study of beta chain features in type 1 diabetes. Overall study context: The study examined around 98,000,000 sorted cells across all samples.

Details on this clone: Its antigen is not known. A much larger clone lies one base from this, so it may be a read error.

Blood was drawn once from each donor into heparinised tubes. The draws averaged about 120 mL. Cells sorted by CD45RO/CCR7/CD25/CD127/CD95/CD27 comprised CD4+ naive, central memory, regulatory and stem cell-like memory cells. Study results and caveats: The naive, central memory and Treg TCRB repertoires of patients appeared to be more similar to one another than those of healthy donors.

As every portion of the isolated RNA was reverse transcribed, the sequencing read expressed TCRB transcripts. The data were produced by immunoSEQ multiplex PCR, yet TCRdb's version contains in-frame clones alone and is incomplete. The sample holds about 290,000 clones, 7.5% to 9.5% seen once. Trimming took off 4 bases at V and 3 bases at J, with 12 bases between the two ends. The CDR3 runs 15 residues. Germline-derived CDR1 and CDR2 are MNHEY and SMNVEV (reference sequence). The sequence came from a woman aged 18-29 years in good health. Material: central memory CD4+ T cells from blood. The chain recombines TRBV27 with TRBJ1-4; no reliable D call. The CDR3 spells CASSSTRVSNEKLFF. The CDR3 DNA follows: TGTGCCAGCAGTTCTACGAGGGTGTCTAATGAAAAACTGTTTTTT.